This is a list of T cell receptor beta chains from one sample in a study of blood T cell repertoires in COVID-19. Measured with immunoSEQ multiplex PCR; TCRdb has only the in-frame clones, and not every one. The table has 300,000 to 350,000 clones, around nine tenths seen once. Sequenced material: peripheral blood. These receptors all come from a woman aged 25 to 39 with COVID-19, enrolled during active disease. CDR3s include the opening cysteine and the closing phenylalanine or tryptophan. Fields, in order: clone size, J gene, D gene, V gene, CDR3 DNA, CDR3 protein. The D gene is left open where the match is weak. Size values are once, few and many counts, or a class for expanded clones, and some rows have none.

size: .
J: TRBJ1-5
D: .
V: TRBV10-3
DNA: TGTGCCATCGGCAGCAATCAGCCCCAGCATTTT
CDR3: CAIGSNQPQHF

size: .
J: TRBJ1-5
D: .
V: TRBV3-1/TRBV3-2
DNA: TGTGCCAGCAGCCTTACCTCTGGGGGGGTGGCGCCCCAGCATTTT
CDR3: CASSLTSGGVAPQHF

size: once
J: TRBJ2-1
D: TRBD1
V: TRBV24-1
DNA: TGTGCCACTAATTCCGGGACAGGGGTAATTAATGAGCAGTTCTTC
CDR3: CATNSGTGVINEQFF

size: .
J: TRBJ1-1
D: .
V: TRBV7-5
DNA: TGTGCCAGAAGATTGGACAGGGACACTGAAGCTTTCTTT
CDR3: CARRLDRDTEAFF

size: .
J: TRBJ1-2
D: .
V: TRBV19
DNA: TGTGCCAGTAGTCCCGGATCAGGTCCCTATGGCTACACCTTC
CDR3: CASSPGSGPYGYTF

size: few
J: TRBJ2-7
D: .
V: TRBV7-2
DNA: TGTGCCAGCAGCTTACCGGTCGGGGTGAGGGAGCAGTACTTC
CDR3: CASSLPVGVREQYF

size: few
J: TRBJ1-5
D: .
V: TRBV28
DNA: TGTGCCAGCACACTGGGGCTGGAGAATCAGCCCCAGCATTTT
CDR3: CASTLGLENQPQHF

size: .
J: TRBJ1-5
D: .
V: TRBV30
DNA: TGTGCCTGGAGTGTACGCAGGGTGGCGGATCAGCCCCAGCATTTT
CDR3: CAWSVRRVADQPQHF

size: few
J: TRBJ2-3
D: .
V: TRBV24-1
DNA: TGTGCCACCAGTGACAGGCCAGATACGCAGTATTTT
CDR3: CATSDRPDTQYF

size: .
J: TRBJ1-3
D: .
V: TRBV5-1
DNA: TGCGCCAGCAGCTTGGAAGCGGTCTCTGGAAACACCATATATTTT
CDR3: CASSLEAVSGNTIYF

size: once
J: TRBJ2-1
D: .
V: TRBV5-1
DNA: TGCGCCAGCAGCTTGGCTGGGCACAATGAGCAGTTCTTC
CDR3: CASSLAGHNEQFF

size: .
J: TRBJ2-6
D: .
V: TRBV9
DNA: TGTGCCAGCAGCCCTGTCGGGGCCAACGTCCTGACTTTC
CDR3: CASSPVGANVLTF

size: few
J: TRBJ2-3
D: TRBD2
V: TRBV4-3
DNA: TGCGCCAGCAGTCCCGGGACTAGCGGAAGCACAGATACGCAGTATTTT
CDR3: CASSPGTSGSTDTQYF

size: .
J: TRBJ2-2
D: .
V: TRBV19
DNA: TGTGCCAGTAGTAAGTCCCTTCGAGCGGCCGGGGAGCTGTTTTTT
CDR3: CASSKSLRAAGELFF

size: .
J: TRBJ1-5
D: .
V: TRBV4-1
DNA: TGCGCCAGCAGCCCGACAGACTATCAGCCCCAGCATTTT
CDR3: CASSPTDYQPQHF

size: .
J: TRBJ1-3
D: TRBD1
V: TRBV6-5
DNA: TGTGCCAGCAGCCTCAACAGGGGCTCTGGAAACACCATATATTTT
CDR3: CASSLNRGSGNTIYF

size: .
J: TRBJ2-4
D: TRBD1
V: TRBV19
DNA: TGTGCCAGTAGTATCCTCGGGACAGGAGGCAGGAACATTCAGTACTTC
CDR3: CASSILGTGGRNIQYF

size: .
J: TRBJ2-1
D: TRBD2
V: TRBV6-1
DNA: TGTGCCAGCAGTGAAATCGGGAGGGGGACTGGAAATGAGCAGTTCTTC
CDR3: CASSEIGRGTGNEQFF

size: .
J: TRBJ2-3
D: .
V: TRBV30
DNA: TGTGCCTGGAGTCCCCCCGGGGATACGCAGTATTTT
CDR3: CAWSPPGDTQYF

size: few
J: TRBJ2-1
D: TRBD2
V: TRBV4-1
DNA: TGCGCCAGCAGCCCCCCTACTAGCGGGAGGTACAATGAGCAGTTCTTC
CDR3: CASSPPTSGRYNEQFF

size: few
J: TRBJ2-7
D: .
V: TRBV28
DNA: TGTGCCAGCAGTGCCCAGGCGAGCCTCTCCTACGAGCAGTACTTC
CDR3: CASSAQASLSYEQYF

size: .
J: TRBJ1-1
D: .
V: TRBV11-1
DNA: TGTGCCAGCAGCGTCCGGGGGATTGGGACTGAAGCTTTCTTT
CDR3: CASSVRGIGTEAFF

size: .
J: TRBJ2-3
D: .
V: TRBV2
DNA: TGTGCCACCCGCCAGGGAGGGGGAACAGATACGCAGTATTTT
CDR3: CATRQGGGTDTQYF

size: .
J: TRBJ2-5
D: .
V: TRBV27
DNA: TGTGCCAGCAGTTTACCCGGAGGGGAGACCCAGTACTTC
CDR3: CASSLPGGETQYF

size: .
J: TRBJ1-1
D: .
V: TRBV12-5
DNA: TGTGCTAGTGGTTTGGTACTCGGAGAGAACACTGAAGCTTTCTTT
CDR3: CASGLVLGENTEAFF

size: .
J: TRBJ1-1
D: .
V: TRBV5-6
DNA: TGTGCCAGCAGCACCCTCTCCACTGGGGCAACTGAAGCTTTCTTT
CDR3: CASSTLSTGATEAFF

size: .
J: TRBJ1-2
D: .
V: TRBV30
DNA: TGTGCCTGGAAAGGGGGGGTCGGCTATGGCTACACCTTC
CDR3: CAWKGGVGYGYTF

size: .
J: TRBJ2-7
D: TRBD1
V: TRBV29-1
DNA: TGCAGCGCCCGGACAGGCCGATCCTACGAGCAGTACTTC
CDR3: CSARTGRSYEQYF

size: .
J: TRBJ2-5
D: TRBD2
V: TRBV2
DNA: TGTGCCAGCAGTTTAGGGCTAGCGGGGGAAGAGACCCAGTACTTC
CDR3: CASSLGLAGEETQYF

size: .
J: TRBJ1-5
D: TRBD1
V: TRBV7-3
DNA: TGTGCCAGCAGCTTATGGGACAGGGGGCACCAGCCCCAGCATTTT
CDR3: CASSLWDRGHQPQHF

size: .
J: TRBJ1-2
D: TRBD1
V: TRBV28
DNA: TGTGCCAGCAGTTGGACAGGCCGCGGCTATGGCTACACCTTC
CDR3: CASSWTGRGYGYTF

size: .
J: TRBJ2-2
D: TRBD1
V: TRBV19
DNA: TGTGCCAGTAGTATGAGAGGGGGCTTTGCCGGGGAGCTGTTTTTT
CDR3: CASSMRGGFAGELFF

size: .
J: TRBJ2-7
D: .
V: TRBV18
DNA: TGTGCCAGCTCCGAGGCTCATAGCTCCTACGAGCAGTACTTC
CDR3: CASSEAHSSYEQYF

size: .
J: TRBJ2-3
D: TRBD2
V: TRBV5-1
DNA: TGCGCCAGCAGCTCGACAGGAGCTTCTAGCGGGAGGAAAAATACGCAGTATTTT
CDR3: CASSSTGASSGRKNTQYF

size: once
J: TRBJ2-7
D: .
V: TRBV7-8
DNA: TGTGCCAGCAGCTTAAACGGGGTCGAGCAGTACTTC
CDR3: CASSLNGVEQYF

size: .
J: TRBJ2-1
D: .
V: TRBV2
DNA: TGTGCCAGCTCCCGACCTCTAGCGACATACAATGAGCAGTTCTTC
CDR3: CASSRPLATYNEQFF

size: .
J: TRBJ1-5
D: .
V: TRBV28
DNA: TGTGCCAGCAGGGAAGGGAGGGCAAATCAGCCCCAGCATTTT
CDR3: CASREGRANQPQHF

size: .
J: TRBJ2-7
D: TRBD2
V: TRBV6-5
DNA: TGTGCCAGCTGCCTCCAGCGGGACTCCTACGAGCAGTACTTC
CDR3: CASCLQRDSYEQYF

size: .
J: TRBJ1-1
D: .
V: TRBV5-4
DNA: TGTGCCAGCAGCTTCTACGGGAACACTGAAGCTTTCTTT
CDR3: CASSFYGNTEAFF

size: .
J: TRBJ2-3
D: TRBD2
V: TRBV9
DNA: TGTGCCAGCAGCGTAGAAAGTTCCGGGAGGTTCACAGATACGCAGTATTTT
CDR3: CASSVESSGRFTDTQYF

size: .
J: TRBJ2-7
D: TRBD2
V: TRBV3-1/TRBV3-2
DNA: TGTGCCAGCAGCCCCCGGGTAGGACTAGCGTTCTACGAGCAGTACTTC
CDR3: CASSPRVGLAFYEQYF

size: few
J: TRBJ1-4
D: .
V: TRBV28
DNA: TGTGCCAGCAGTACAGGGTATCAACTGTTTTTT
CDR3: CASSTGYQLFF

size: few
J: TRBJ1-2
D: TRBD1
V: TRBV5-8
DNA: TGTGCCAGCAGCTTGGGGGGACAGGTCCACTATGGCTACACCTTC
CDR3: CASSLGGQVHYGYTF